The present entry profiles one T cell receptor (beta chain) with its context. Its target is not known. The J segment lost 3 bases and the V segment lost 3 bases, leaving 2 bases of the junction unmatched. CDR1 is LNHDA and CDR2 is SQIVND in the germline V gene (reference sequence). The CDR3 covers 14 residues. The primer mix had 60 Vbeta and 13 Jbeta primers. Produced via immunoSEQ multiplex PCR; TCRdb's table is partial and in-frame only. This sample has roughly 140,000 clones, with about four fifths found just once. These data belong to a study of cytomegalovirus exposure and HLA in healthy donors. Study-wide points: Some TCR beta chains (roughly 150 of them) were listed as cytomegalovirus-associated.

The sequence came from a man under 40 in good health and CMV-seronegative. Sample: PBMCs. The chain uses TRBV19 and TRBJ2-1, with 7 bases fitting TRBD1. The chain's CDR3 is CASSIGTVYNEQFF. The CDR3, as DNA: TGTGCCAGTAGTATCGGGACAGTCTACAATGAGCAGTTCTTC.